Below are 15 T cell receptor beta chains sequenced from a single sample in a study of CD8+CD57+ T cells in acquired aplastic anemia. Genomic DNA, the template, was used for profiling of the TCR beta VDJ and CDR3. Using its own MiXCR run on the reads, TCRdb lists one record per CDR3 protein. This sample has around 180,000 distinct CDR3 sequences, with approximately 48% found just once. The authors sequenced patients whose flow cytometry had shown CD8+CD57+ cell expansion. The sequencing sample was made of sorted CD4+, CD8+, or CD8+CD57+ T cells (not recorded which) from PBMCs. These receptors were obtained from a human donor with aplastic anemia.

This clonotype was picked up a small number of times. The chain links TRBV18 to TRBJ1-2; tentatively, D is TRBD1 (6 bases). Germline CDR1 KGHSH, CDR2 LQKENI. Trimming took off 2 bases at V and 6 bases at J, with 13 bases between the two ends. The CDR3 runs 14 residues. The CDR3: CASSPTGAMDGYTF. CDR3 sequence (DNA): TGTGCCAGCTCACCAACGGGGGCGATGGATGGCTACACCTTC.

This clonotype has just a few counts. The chain combines TRBV10-3 with TRBJ1-2; TRBD1 matches at 7 bases. Germline values: CDR1 ENHRY, CDR2 SYGVKD. V shed 10 bases, J shed 4 bases, and the junction held 6 bases outside the gene matches. The CDR3 runs to 12 residues. The CDR3 sequence is CASTTGIYGYTF. In DNA, the CDR3 is TGTGCCAGTACGACAGGGATCTATGGCTACACCTTC.

This clonotype appeared many times. V gene TRBV2 combines with J gene TRBJ1-5; D is uncertain. The CDR3 has 14 residues. Germline loops: CDR1 SNHLY, CDR2 FYNNEI. V gave up 7 bases and J gave up 2 bases, with 12 bases separating them. The CDR3 sequence is CASKLEMGNQPQHF. As DNA, the CDR3 is TGTGCCAGCAAACTGGAGATGGGCAATCAGCCCCAGCATTTT. Complete variable domain (other parts from reference TRBV2 and TRBJ1-5): EPEVTQTPSHQVTQMGQEVILRCVPISNHLYFYWYRQILGQKVEFLVSFYNNEISEKSEIFDDQFSVERPDGSNFTLKIRSTKLEDSAMYFCASKLEMGNQPQHFGDGTRLSIL.

The chain combines TRBV30 with TRBJ2-3, with 9 nucleotides matching TRBD2. From germline, CDR1 is GTSNPN and CDR2 SVGIG (reference sequence). There are 13 residues in the CDR3. The ends lost 8 bases at V and 6 bases at J; junction bases unmatched: 9. CDR3 sequence (DNA): TGTGCCCGATCTAGCGGGGTTTCGGATACGCAGTATTTT. Translated: CARSSGVSDTQYF.

The chain employs TRBV2 and TRBJ2-7, with D unresolved. CDR1 and CDR2 (germline): SNHLY, FYNNEI. Trimming took 3 bases from V and 1 from J, leaving 7 bases between them. The CDR3 length is 13 residues. This CDR3 is CASSDRLSYEQYF. The CDR3 DNA reads as TGTGCCAGCAGTGACAGGCTGTCCTACGAGCAGTACTTC.

This clonotype was observed at least ten times. The V call is TRBV5-1, the J call TRBJ2-5; 9 bases align to TRBD1. V lost 6 bases to trimming and J lost 2 bases; unmatched junction nucleotides: 2. Germline V lookup: CDR1 SGHRS, CDR2 YFSETQ. The CDR3 consists of 13 residues. CDR3 sequence reads: CASKTGGQETQYF. The CDR3 DNA reads as TGCGCCAGCAAGACAGGGGGACAAGAGACCCAGTACTTC.

This clonotype was observed many times. V and J are TRBV5-4 and TRBJ2-7; perhaps D is TRBD1 or TRBD2 (5 bases each). The length of the CDR3 is 13 residues. The V end was cut by 0 bases, the J end by 6 bases, with 10 bases between. Germline lookup yields CDR1 SGHNT and CDR2 YYREEE (reference sequence). The CDR3 bases are TGTGCCAGCAGCTTGGGGGACGGGGTCGAGCAGTACTTC. This translates into CASSLGDGVEQYF.

Ten or more counts support this clonotype. CDR3 sequence: CASSRTGGGGIYGYTF. Written as DNA, the CDR3 is TGTGCCAGCAGTCGCACGGGCGGGGGCGGGATTTATGGCTACACCTTC. The chain joins TRBV6-1 to TRBJ1-2, with a weak D call TRBD1 (6 bases). CDR1 and CDR2 (germline): MNHNS, SASEGT. The CDR3 extends over 16 amino acids. V was shortened by 5 bases and J by 5 bases, with 21 bases between the two germline ends.

This clonotype has a handful of counts. In nucleotides, the CDR3 is TGTGCCAGCAGCTTAGTGGTCCAGGGGGGTGGCTACACCTTC. This gives the protein CASSLVVQGGGYTF. V is TRBV7-8 and J is TRBJ1-2, with 7 bases matching TRBD1. The CDR3 spans 14 residues. V shed 1 base, J shed 7 bases, and the junction held 6 bases outside the gene matches. Germline V gene data show CDR1 as SGHVS and CDR2 as FQNEAQ.

This clonotype was recorded a few times. The gene calls are TRBV7-8 and TRBJ2-7, with D uncertain. Trimming pared 1 base from V and 2 bases from J, leaving 9 bases between. The CDR3 is made up of 14 amino acids. Germline V gene data show CDR1 as SGHVS and CDR2 as FQNEAQ. The CDR3: CASSLEAGTYEQYF. CDR3 bases: TGTGCCAGCAGCTTAGAGGCAGGAACCTACGAGCAGTACTTC.

The CDR3 coding sequence is TGTGCCAGCAGCTTAGGCGCTACTACCTACGAGCAGTACTTC. Its protein product is CASSLGATTYEQYF. V usage is TRBV7-6 and J usage is TRBJ2-7, with D unresolved. Trimming left V 1 base short and J 2 bases short, with 9 bases between. Per germline, CDR1 SGHVS and CDR2 FNYEAQ. CDR3 length: 14 residues.

This clonotype was found once. The V and J genes are TRBV25-1 and TRBJ1-2, with D possibly TRBD1 on 6 matching bases. V was cut by 4 bases and J by 9 bases, with 15 bases left in between. CDR1 and CDR2 (germline): MGHDK, SYGVNS. The CDR3 covers 13 residues. The CDR3 protein is CASSGTVLWSYTF. DNA for the CDR3: TGTGCCAGCAGTGGGACAGTCCTATGGAGCTACACCTTC.

This chain links TRBV7-9 with TRBJ1-2, with D uncertain. The V gene's germline CDR1 is SEHNR and CDR2 FQNEAQ (reference sequence). Trimming removed 4 bases at V and 4 bases at J, with 10 bases between. CDR3 size: 13 residues. CDR3 loop: CASSWGMGYGYTF. The DNA for the CDR3 is TGTGCCAGCAGCTGGGGTATGGGCTATGGCTACACCTTC.

This clonotype showed up many times. This chain joins TRBV20-1 and TRBJ2-3; tentatively, D is TRBD2 (6 bases). CDR1 and CDR2 from the germline V gene are DFQATT and SNEGSKA (reference sequence). Trimming took 7 bases from V and 0 from J, leaving 20 bases between them. The CDR3 covers 16 residues. CDR3 region: CSVLNSPGTSTDTQYF. CDR3 DNA sequence: TGCAGTGTCCTCAATTCTCCCGGGACTAGCACAGATACGCAGTATTTT.

The V and J genes are TRBV5-8 and TRBJ1-2; 7 bases are shared with TRBD1. CDR1 is SGHTS, CDR2 YDEGEE, per germline. Trimming took 8 bases from V and 2 from J; bases not matched to a gene: 9. This CDR3 contains 14 residues. The CDR3 here is CASPSPGQNYGYTF. CDR3 DNA sequence: TGTGCCAGTCCTAGTCCGGGACAGAACTATGGCTACACCTTC.